The 2 T cell receptor beta chains below were found in one sample sequenced in a study of PD-1 blockade in classical Hodgkin lymphoma. Sequenced by immunoSEQ multiplex PCR; TCRdb stores in-frame clones only, minus some. The sample shows over 20,000 clones, roughly 80% of them seen only once. Time point meaning: cycle 4 day 1 (C4D1), after 5 to 7 weeks of nivolumab. Every patient was affected by relapse after autologous stem cell transplantation, while exposure to brentuximab vedotin was not uniform. The material sequenced was peripheral blood mononuclear cells (PBMCs), taken before the fourth cycle of nivolumab. The receptors stem from a human donor with classical Hodgkin lymphoma.

The rearrangement links TRBV6-5 to TRBJ2-3; maybe TRBD2 (6 bases). In germline, CDR1 is MNHEY, CDR2 SVGAGI. This CDR3 is 15 amino acids long. The V and J ends lost 2 bases and 2 bases respectively, with 11 bases between them. The CDR3 sequence: CASSYQSSVTDTQYF. The CDR3 DNA is TGTGCCAGCAGTTACCAATCTAGCGTCACAGATACGCAGTATTTT.

The V gene is TRBV13, the J gene TRBJ1-3; D is uncertain. Per the germline V gene, CDR1 is PRHDT and CDR2 is FYEKMQ (reference sequence). V lost 5 bases to trimming and J lost 0 bases, with 17 bases between them. The length of the CDR3 is 17 residues. CDR3 sequence reads: CASSAWTHHYSGNTIYF. The CDR3 DNA reads as TGTGCCAGCAGCGCTTGGACCCACCACTACTCTGGAAACACCATATATTTT. Variable domain in full (rest from reference TRBV13 and TRBJ1-3): AAGVIQSPRHLIKEKRETATLKCYPIPRHDTVYWYQQGPGQDPQFLISFYEKMQSDKGSIPDRFSAQQFSDYHSELNMSSLELGDSALYFCASSAWTHHYSGNTIYFGEGSWLTVV.